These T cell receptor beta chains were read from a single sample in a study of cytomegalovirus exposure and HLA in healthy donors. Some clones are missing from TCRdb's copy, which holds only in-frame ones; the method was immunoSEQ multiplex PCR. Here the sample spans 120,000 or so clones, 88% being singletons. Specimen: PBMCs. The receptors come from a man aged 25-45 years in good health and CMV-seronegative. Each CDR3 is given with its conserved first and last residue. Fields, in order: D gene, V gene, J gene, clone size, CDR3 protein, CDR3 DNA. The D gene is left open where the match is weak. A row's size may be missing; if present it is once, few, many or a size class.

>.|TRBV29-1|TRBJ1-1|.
CSVVLGTMNTEAFF
TGCAGCGTTGTTTTGGGGACAATGAACACTGAAGCTTTCTTT
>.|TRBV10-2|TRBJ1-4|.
CASSNTNEKLFF
TGCGCCAGCAGCAATACAAATGAAAAACTGTTTTTT
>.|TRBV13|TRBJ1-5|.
CASSLEVGGANQPQHF
TGTGCCAGCAGCTTAGAGGTCGGGGGTGCCAATCAGCCCCAGCATTTT
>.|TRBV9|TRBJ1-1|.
CASSPPPKVGTYNTEAFF
TGTGCCAGCAGCCCACCACCCAAGGTGGGGACATACAACACTGAAGCTTTCTTT
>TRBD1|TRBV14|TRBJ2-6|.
CASSQRDRASGANVLTF
TGTGCCAGCAGCCAGAGGGACAGGGCCTCTGGGGCCAACGTCCTGACTTTC
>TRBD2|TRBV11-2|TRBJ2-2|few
CASSRFLAANTGELFF
TGTGCCAGCAGCCGCTTTCTAGCGGCGAACACCGGGGAGCTGTTTTTT
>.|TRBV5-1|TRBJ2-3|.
CASKRGTDTQYF
TGCGCCAGCAAACGGGGCACAGATACGCAGTATTTT
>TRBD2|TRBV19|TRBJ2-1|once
CATRSRGSAAGVGDEQFF
TGTGCCACCCGCTCGAGGGGTAGCGCTGCGGGAGTGGGAGATGAGCAGTTCTTC
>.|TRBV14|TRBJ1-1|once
CASSQLQGYTEAFF
TGTGCCAGCAGCCAACTACAGGGCTACACTGAAGCTTTCTTT
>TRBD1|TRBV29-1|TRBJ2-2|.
CSVVETGGGGELFF
TGCAGCGTTGTCGAAACAGGGGGAGGCGGGGAGCTGTTTTTT
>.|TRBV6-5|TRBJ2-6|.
CASSYVAILGANVLTF
TGTGCCAGCAGTTACGTTGCGATCCTTGGGGCCAACGTCCTGACTTTC
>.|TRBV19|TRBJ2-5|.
CASSIRSGGGETQYF
TGTGCCAGTAGTATACGGTCAGGGGGAGGAGAGACCCAGTACTTC
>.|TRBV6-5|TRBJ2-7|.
CASAGTYEQYF
TGTGCCAGCGCGGGAACCTACGAGCAGTACTTC
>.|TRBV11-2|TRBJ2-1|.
CASSPTDGSSSYNEQFF
TGTGCCAGCAGCCCTACCGATGGTTCTAGCTCCTACAATGAGCAGTTCTTC
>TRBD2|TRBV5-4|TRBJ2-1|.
CASSRASSGYNEQFF
TGTGCCAGCAGCCGGGCGTCTAGCGGGTACAATGAGCAGTTCTTC
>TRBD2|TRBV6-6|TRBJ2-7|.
CASTLKGSGASYEQYF
TGTGCCAGCACACTTAAAGGTAGCGGGGCCTCCTACGAGCAGTACTTC
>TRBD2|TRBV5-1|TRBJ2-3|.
CASSWGLAGGTDTQYF
TGCGCCAGCAGCTGGGGACTAGCGGGAGGCACAGATACGCAGTATTTT
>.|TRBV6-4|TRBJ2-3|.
CASSVGVPDTQYF
TGTGCCAGCAGTGTAGGGGTCCCAGATACGCAGTATTTT
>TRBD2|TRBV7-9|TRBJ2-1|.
CASSPGLAGPDEQFF
TGTGCCAGCAGCCCGGGACTAGCGGGACCGGATGAGCAGTTCTTC
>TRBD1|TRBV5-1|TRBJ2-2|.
CASSFQTGGRTGELFF
TGCGCCAGCAGCTTCCAGACAGGGGGACGGACCGGGGAGCTGTTTTTT
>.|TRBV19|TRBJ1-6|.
CASSTFQNGHVYSPLHF
TGTGCCAGTAGTACCTTTCAAAACGGACATGTGTATTCACCCCTCCACTTT
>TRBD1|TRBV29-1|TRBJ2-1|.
CSVGGRGTYNEQFF
TGCAGCGTTGGGGGCAGGGGGACCTACAATGAGCAGTTCTTC
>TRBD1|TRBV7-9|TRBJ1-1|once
CASPGQGPMNTEAFF
TGTGCCAGCCCGGGACAGGGGCCCATGAACACTGAAGCTTTCTTT
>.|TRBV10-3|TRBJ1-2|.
CAISESVEGWDGYTF
TGTGCCATCAGTGAGTCCGTGGAGGGTTGGGATGGCTACACCTTC
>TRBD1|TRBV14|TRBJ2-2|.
CASSPRPTGSTGELFF
TGTGCCAGCAGCCCGAGGCCGACAGGGAGTACCGGGGAGCTGTTTTTT
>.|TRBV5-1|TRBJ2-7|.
CASRLSPYFGYEQYF
TGCGCCAGCAGGTTAAGCCCTTACTTTGGCTACGAGCAGTACTTC
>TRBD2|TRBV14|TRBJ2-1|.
CASSQVREGPMDEQFF
TGTGCCAGCAGCCAAGTGCGGGAGGGTCCTATGGATGAGCAGTTCTTC
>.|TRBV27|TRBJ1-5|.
CASSSWDGRYSNQPQHF
TGTGCCAGCAGTTCGTGGGACGGGAGATATAGCAATCAGCCCCAGCATTTT
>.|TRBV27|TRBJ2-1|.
CASSLSAELYNEQFF
TGTGCCAGCAGTTTATCGGCGGAGTTATACAATGAGCAGTTCTTC
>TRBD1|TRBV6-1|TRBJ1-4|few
CASSEALGTGDEKLFF
TGTGCCAGCAGTGAAGCGTTGGGGACAGGGGATGAAAAACTGTTTTTT
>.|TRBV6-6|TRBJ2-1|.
CASMGVGAYNEQFF
TGTGCCAGCATGGGAGTTGGCGCCTACAATGAGCAGTTCTTC
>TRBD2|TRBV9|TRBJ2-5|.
CASSRLAGGPMGETQYF
TGTGCCAGCAGCAGGTTGGCGGGAGGGCCTATGGGGGAGACCCAGTACTTC
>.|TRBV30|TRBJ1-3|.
CAWSAAGLSGNTIYF
TGTGCCTGGAGTGCGGCAGGGCTTAGTGGAAACACCATATATTTT
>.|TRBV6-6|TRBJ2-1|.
CASSVAMGAAARMFF
.
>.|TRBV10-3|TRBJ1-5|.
CAISELTTNQPQHF
TGTGCCATCAGTGAACTGACAACCAACCAGCCCCAGCATTTT
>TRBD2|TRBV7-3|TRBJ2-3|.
CASSFSGRVDTQYF
TGTGCCAGCAGCTTCAGCGGGAGGGTAGATACGCAGTATTTT
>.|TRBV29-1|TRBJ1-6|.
CSFVGALGSPLHF
TGCAGTTTTGTGGGGGCGTTGGGTTCACCCCTCCACTTT
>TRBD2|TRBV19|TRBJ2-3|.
CASSIRLAGGGNTQYF
TGTGCCAGTAGTATCAGACTAGCGGGAGGTGGGAATACGCAGTATTTT
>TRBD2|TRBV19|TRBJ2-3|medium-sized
CASSALAGVGTDTQYF
TGTGCCAGTAGTGCACTAGCGGGAGTGGGGACAGATACGCAGTATTTT
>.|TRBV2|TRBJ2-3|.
CASRGGPSTDTQYF
TGTGCCAGCAGGGGCGGGCCTAGCACAGATACGCAGTATTTT
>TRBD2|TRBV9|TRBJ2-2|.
CASTISGRVNTGELFF
TGTGCCAGCACGATTAGCGGGAGGGTGAACACCGGGGAGCTGTTTTTT
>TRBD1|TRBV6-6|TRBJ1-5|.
CASSYSGQGGQPQHF
TGTGCCAGCAGTTACTCGGGACAGGGAGGTCAGCCCCAGCATTTT
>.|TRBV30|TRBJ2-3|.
CAWWTTYSTDTQYF
TGTGCCTGGTGGACTACCTATAGCACAGATACGCAGTATTTT
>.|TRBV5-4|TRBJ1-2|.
CASSLGARDGYGYTF
TGTGCCAGCAGCTTGGGGGCCAGGGATGGCTATGGCTACACCTTC
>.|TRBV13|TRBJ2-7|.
CASSDKQGNYGEQYF
TGTGCCAGCAGCGACAAACAGGGTAATTACGGCGAGCAGTACTTC
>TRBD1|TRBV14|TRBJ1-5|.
CASSQGTGQPQHF
TGTGCCAGCAGCCAAGGGACAGGTCAGCCCCAGCATTTT
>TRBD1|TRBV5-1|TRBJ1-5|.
CASSWTGPQPQHF
TGCGCCAGCAGCTGGACAGGGCCTCAGCCCCAGCATTTT
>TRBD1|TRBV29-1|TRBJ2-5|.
CSVGTGFQETQYF
TGCAGCGTTGGGACAGGGTTTCAAGAGACCCAGTACTTC
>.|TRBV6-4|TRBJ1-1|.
CASRRTEYTEAFF
TGTGCCAGCAGGCGGACAGAATACACTGAAGCTTTCTTT
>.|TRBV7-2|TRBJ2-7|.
CASSFSGGLTYEQYF
TGTGCCAGCAGCTTTTCCGGGGGGCTCACCTACGAGCAGTACTTC
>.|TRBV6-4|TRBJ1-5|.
CASSLEGGNQPQHF
TGTGCCAGCAGTCTTGAGGGTGGTAATCAGCCCCAGCATTTT
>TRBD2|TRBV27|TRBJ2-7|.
CASSLGPSEREVYEQYF
TGTGCCAGCAGTTTAGGACCCTCTGAGCGGGAGGTCTACGAGCAGTACTTC
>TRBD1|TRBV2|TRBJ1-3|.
CASSEEGLGQASRNTIYF
TGTGCCAGCAGTGAAGAGGGCCTCGGACAGGCCTCTAGAAACACCATATATTTT
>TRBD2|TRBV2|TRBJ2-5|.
CASSVRREKETQYF
TGTGCCAGCAGTGTGAGGCGGGAGAAAGAGACCCAGTACTTC
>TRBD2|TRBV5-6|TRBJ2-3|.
CASSLLAGEPDTQYF
TGTGCCAGCAGCTTGCTAGCGGGAGAACCAGATACGCAGTATTTT
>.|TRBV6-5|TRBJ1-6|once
CASSANRVVNSPLHF
TGTGCCAGCAGTGCGAACAGGGTGGTTAATTCACCCCTCCACTTT
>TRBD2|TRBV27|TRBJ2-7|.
CASSLGGSGHPYEQYF
TGTGCCAGCAGCCTGGGGGGGTCAGGGCATCCCTACGAGCAGTACTTC
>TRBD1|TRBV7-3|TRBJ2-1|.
CASSQGQVPYNEQFF
TGTGCCAGCAGCCAAGGACAGGTTCCCTACAATGAGCAGTTCTTC
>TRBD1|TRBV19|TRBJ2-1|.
CASSMDQGDEQFF
TGTGCCAGTAGTATGGACCAGGGGGATGAGCAGTTCTTC